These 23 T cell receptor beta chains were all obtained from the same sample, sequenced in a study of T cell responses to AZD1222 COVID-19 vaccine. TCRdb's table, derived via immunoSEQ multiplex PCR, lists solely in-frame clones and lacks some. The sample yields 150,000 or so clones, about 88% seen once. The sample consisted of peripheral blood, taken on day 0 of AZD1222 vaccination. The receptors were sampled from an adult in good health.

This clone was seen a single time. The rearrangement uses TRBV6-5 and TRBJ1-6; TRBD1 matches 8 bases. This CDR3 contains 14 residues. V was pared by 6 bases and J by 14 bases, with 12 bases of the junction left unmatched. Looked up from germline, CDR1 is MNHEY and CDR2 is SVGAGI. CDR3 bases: TGTGCCAGCAGCTTGGGACAGGCGGCCATAGCCCTCCACTTT. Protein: CASSLGQAAIALHF.

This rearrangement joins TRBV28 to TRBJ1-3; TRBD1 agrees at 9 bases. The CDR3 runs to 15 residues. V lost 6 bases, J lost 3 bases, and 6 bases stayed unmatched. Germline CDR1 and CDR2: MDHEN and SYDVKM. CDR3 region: CASRTGGSGGNTIYF. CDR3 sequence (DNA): TGTGCCAGCAGAACAGGGGGCTCAGGTGGAAACACCATATATTTT.

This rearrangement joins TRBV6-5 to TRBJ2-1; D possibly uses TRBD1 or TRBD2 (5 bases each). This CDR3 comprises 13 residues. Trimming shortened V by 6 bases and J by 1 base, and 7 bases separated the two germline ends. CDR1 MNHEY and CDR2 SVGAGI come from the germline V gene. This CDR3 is CASRGESYNEQFF. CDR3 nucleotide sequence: TGTGCCAGCAGGGGGGAGTCCTACAATGAGCAGTTCTTC.

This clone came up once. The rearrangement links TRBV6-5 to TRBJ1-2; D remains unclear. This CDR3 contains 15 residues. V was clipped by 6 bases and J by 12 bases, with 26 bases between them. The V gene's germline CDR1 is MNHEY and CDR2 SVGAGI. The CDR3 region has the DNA TGTGCCAGCAGCCTGGGGTCATCCATCCTACAAGGAAACACCTTC. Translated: CASSLGSSILQGNTF.

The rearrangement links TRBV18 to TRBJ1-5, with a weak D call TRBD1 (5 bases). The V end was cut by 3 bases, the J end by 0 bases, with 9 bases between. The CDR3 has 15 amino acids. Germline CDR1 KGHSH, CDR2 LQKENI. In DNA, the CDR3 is TGTGCCAGCTCACCCGGACACGTTAGCAATCAGCCCCAGCATTTT. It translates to CASSPGHVSNQPQHF.

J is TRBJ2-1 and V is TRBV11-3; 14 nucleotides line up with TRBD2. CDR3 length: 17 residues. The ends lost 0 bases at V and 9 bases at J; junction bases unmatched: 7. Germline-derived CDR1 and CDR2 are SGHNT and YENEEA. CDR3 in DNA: TGTGCCAGCAGCTTAGACCCCCCTGGACTAGCGGGAGGTGAGCAGTTCTTC. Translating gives CASSLDPPGLAGGEQFF.

The CDR3, as DNA: TGTGCCAGCAGTGAAGAGAACCTTAGCAATCAGCCCCAGCATTTT. It specifies CASSEENLSNQPQHF. This chain links TRBV2 with TRBJ1-5; unclear D gene. Germline V CDR1 and CDR2: SNHLY, FYNNEI. The CDR3 spans 15 residues. V shed 1 base and J shed 0 bases, with 7 bases lying between them.

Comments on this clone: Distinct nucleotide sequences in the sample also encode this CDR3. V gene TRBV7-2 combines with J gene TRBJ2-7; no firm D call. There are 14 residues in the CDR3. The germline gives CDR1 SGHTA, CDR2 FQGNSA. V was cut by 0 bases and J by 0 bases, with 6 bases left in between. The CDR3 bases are TGTGCCAGCAGCTTAGCTGGCGGCTCCTACGAGCAGTACTTC. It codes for CASSLAGGSYEQYF.

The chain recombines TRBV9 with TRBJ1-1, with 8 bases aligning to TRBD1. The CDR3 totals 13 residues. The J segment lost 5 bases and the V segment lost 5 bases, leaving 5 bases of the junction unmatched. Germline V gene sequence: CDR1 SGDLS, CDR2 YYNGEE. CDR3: CASSQGAQTEAFF. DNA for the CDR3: TGTGCCAGCAGTCAGGGGGCGCAGACTGAAGCTTTCTTT.

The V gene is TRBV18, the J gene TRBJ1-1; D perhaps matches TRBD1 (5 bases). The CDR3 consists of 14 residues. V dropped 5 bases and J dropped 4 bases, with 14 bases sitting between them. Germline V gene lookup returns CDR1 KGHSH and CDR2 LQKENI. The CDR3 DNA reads TGTGCCAGCTCAAGGATCAGGGATTTCACTGAAGCTTTCTTT. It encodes CASSRIRDFTEAFF.

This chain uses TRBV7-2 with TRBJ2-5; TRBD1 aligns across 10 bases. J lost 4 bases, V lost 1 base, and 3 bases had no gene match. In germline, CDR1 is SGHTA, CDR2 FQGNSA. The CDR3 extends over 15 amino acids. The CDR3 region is CASSLGRTGGETQYF. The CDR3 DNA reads TGTGCCAGCAGCTTAGGACGGACAGGGGGAGAGACCCAGTACTTC.

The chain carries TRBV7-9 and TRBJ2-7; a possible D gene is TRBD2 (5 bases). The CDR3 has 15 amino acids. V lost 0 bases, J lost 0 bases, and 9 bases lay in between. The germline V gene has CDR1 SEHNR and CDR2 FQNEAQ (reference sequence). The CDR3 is CASSLAGELSYEQYF. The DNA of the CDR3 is TGTGCCAGCAGCTTAGCGGGAGAACTCTCCTACGAGCAGTACTTC.

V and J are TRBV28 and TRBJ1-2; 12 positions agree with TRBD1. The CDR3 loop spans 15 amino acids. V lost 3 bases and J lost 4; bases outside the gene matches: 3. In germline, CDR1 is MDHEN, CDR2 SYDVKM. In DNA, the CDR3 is TGTGCCAGCAGTTTCAGGGACAGGGGGCTCTATGGCTACACCTTC. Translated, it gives CASSFRDRGLYGYTF.

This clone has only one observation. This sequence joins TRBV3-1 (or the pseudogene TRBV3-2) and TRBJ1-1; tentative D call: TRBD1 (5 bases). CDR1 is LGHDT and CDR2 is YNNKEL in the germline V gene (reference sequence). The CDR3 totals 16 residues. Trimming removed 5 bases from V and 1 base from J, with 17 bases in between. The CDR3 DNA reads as TGTGCCAGCAGCTACCGACCCCAGGGAGGGAACACTGAAGCTTTCTTT. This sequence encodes CASSYRPQGGNTEAFF.

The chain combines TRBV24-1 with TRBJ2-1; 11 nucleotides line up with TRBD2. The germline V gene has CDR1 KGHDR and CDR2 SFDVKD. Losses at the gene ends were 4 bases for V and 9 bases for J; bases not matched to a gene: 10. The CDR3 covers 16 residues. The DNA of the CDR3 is TGTGCCACCAGTGACCCCGGGACTAGCGGAAGGGGTGAGCAGTTCTTC. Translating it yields CATSDPGTSGRGEQFF.

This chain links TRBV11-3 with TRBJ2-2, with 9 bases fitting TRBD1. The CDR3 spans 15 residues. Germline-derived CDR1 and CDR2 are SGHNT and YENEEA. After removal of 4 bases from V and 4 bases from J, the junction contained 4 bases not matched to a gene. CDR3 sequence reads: CASSSGTGRTGELFF. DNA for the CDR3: TGTGCCAGCAGCTCGGGGACAGGGCGCACCGGGGAGCTGTTTTTT.

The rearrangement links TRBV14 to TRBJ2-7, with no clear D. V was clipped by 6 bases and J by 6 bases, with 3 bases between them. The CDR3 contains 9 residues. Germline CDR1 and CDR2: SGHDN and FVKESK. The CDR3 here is CASRGEQYF. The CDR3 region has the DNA TGTGCCAGCAGAGGCGAGCAGTACTTC.

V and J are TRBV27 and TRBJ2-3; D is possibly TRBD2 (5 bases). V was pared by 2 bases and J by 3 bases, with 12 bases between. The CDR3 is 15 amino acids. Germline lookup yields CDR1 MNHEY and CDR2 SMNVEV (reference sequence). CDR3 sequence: CASSLGLMGTDTQYF. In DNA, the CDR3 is TGTGCCAGCAGTTTAGGACTGATGGGGACAGATACGCAGTATTTT.

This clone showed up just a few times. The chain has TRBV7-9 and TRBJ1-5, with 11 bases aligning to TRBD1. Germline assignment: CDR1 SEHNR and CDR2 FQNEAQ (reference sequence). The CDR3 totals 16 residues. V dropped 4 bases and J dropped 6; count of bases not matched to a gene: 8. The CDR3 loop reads CASSSLDRGLSQPQHF. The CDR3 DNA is TGTGCCAGCAGCTCTTTGGACAGGGGGCTTTCTCAGCCCCAGCATTTT.

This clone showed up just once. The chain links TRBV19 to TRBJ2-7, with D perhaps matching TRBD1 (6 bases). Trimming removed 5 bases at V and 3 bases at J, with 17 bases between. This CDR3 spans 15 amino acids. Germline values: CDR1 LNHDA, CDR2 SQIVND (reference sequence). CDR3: CASSALAQGVYEQYF. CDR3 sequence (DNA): TGTGCCAGTAGTGCCCTAGCACAGGGAGTCTACGAGCAGTACTTC.

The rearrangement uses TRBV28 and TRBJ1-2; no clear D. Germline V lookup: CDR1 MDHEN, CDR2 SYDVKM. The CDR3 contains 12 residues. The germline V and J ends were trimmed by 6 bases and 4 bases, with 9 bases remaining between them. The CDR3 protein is CASRREGYGYTF. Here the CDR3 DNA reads TGTGCCAGCAGGAGGGAGGGCTATGGCTACACCTTC.

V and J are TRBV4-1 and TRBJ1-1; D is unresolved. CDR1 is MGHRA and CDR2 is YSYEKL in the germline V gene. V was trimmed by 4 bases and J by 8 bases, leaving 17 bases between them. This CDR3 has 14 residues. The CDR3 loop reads CASSPRRSPGEAFF. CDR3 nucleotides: TGCGCCAGCAGCCCCCGAAGGTCTCCCGGGGAAGCTTTCTTT.

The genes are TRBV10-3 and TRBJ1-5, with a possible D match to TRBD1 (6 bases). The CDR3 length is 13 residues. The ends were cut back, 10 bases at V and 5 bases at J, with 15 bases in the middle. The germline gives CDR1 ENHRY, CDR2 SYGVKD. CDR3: CASAGGGDQPQHF. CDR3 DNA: TGTGCCAGCGCCGGGGGCGGGGATCAGCCCCAGCATTTT.